This TCR beta chain was obtained from a study of blood T cell repertoires in COVID-19 (TCRdb year 2020). Regarding the research as a whole: Collaborator samples came from the United States, Italy and Spain and covered acute and convalescent phases of COVID-19. The repertoires were made available in a free public database intended to serve as a resource for research on the immune response to SARS-CoV-2. Deeply sampled blood TCRbeta repertoires from subjects exposed to, actively infected with, or recovered from COVID-19 were included in the dataset. Where available, HLA class I and class II types were taken from metadata supplied by the sample provider and were not determined by assay-based typing. Samples came from the ongoing ImmuneRACE study (first 160 participants) plus 1,254 subjects from 6 global collaborators. The sample metadata nearly always contained a de-identified subject ID, COVID-19 status, age in years and sex. The prospective study material was composed of cDNA or gDNA derived from T cells, B-cell-depleted T cells, or PBMCs.

TCRbeta CDR3 regions were amplified from genomic DNA using the immunoSEQ Assay, a bias-controlled multiplex PCR. The original pipeline was this. The number of nucleated cells in each sample was estimated by amplification of reference gene primers within the assay. Sequence reads were collapsed and filtered to measure the absolute abundance of every unique TCRbeta CDR3 rearrangement. For each sample, productive Simpson clonality was calculated as the square root of Simpson's diversity index across productive rearrangements. Entries here come from immuneACCESS through TCRdb and include only in-frame sequences with V and J called. Some clones fail to appear in such tables; in the studies checked, an unresolved V gene covers under half of the shortfall, and the cause of the remainder is unknown. V and J calls plus clone size are reproduced from that table; the DNA served to infer D and trimming. Within this sample are approximately 200,000 clones, with approximately 90% of them counted one time only. The ten top clones hold approximately 2% of the sample.

V is clipped by 6 bases and J by 1 base, and the sequence between their germline boundaries is 14 bases long. CDR1 and CDR2 are drawn from the germline V gene: SNHLY, FYNNEI. The CDR3 covers 15 residues, taking in both the cysteine and the phenylalanine. CDR3 DNA only is kept here, 45 bases in frame from base 1. A note on this clone: It lacks a known antigen. Within one base of it there is no much larger clone, and no base qualities were kept.

Study-wide findings and limitations: How much clinical and demographic metadata was included differed by source and by participant, and the metadata was provided uncurated.

Participants in the prospective study were aged 18 to 89 years, lived in 24 United States geographic areas, and enrolled through a virtual design. To assign participants to cohorts, the prospective study relied on clinical history that participants themselves reported in a screening survey and a study questionnaire. ImmuneRACE Cohort 3 recovered participants were defined by two consecutive negative NP/OP PCR tests, healthcare professional clearance, or symptom resolution. In the prospective study, whole blood, serum and a nasopharyngeal or oropharyngeal swab were collected from each participant by mobile phlebotomists. Over a roughly 2-month period, participants in the prospective study had the option of providing additional blood draws and questionnaires. Before DNA extraction, prospective study blood samples were shipped either frozen or at room temperature.

The source of this sequence is a woman in her 30s who had recovered from COVID-19. This chain joins TRBV2 to TRBJ2-3; the D gene assignment is ambiguous. The sequenced material came from PBMCs or T cells enriched from blood (not recorded which). The CDR3 protein is CASSADHSRTDTQYF. The DNA reads as follows: TGTGCCAGCAGCGCAGATCACAGCCGCACAGATACGCAGTATTTT.